The source of this T cell receptor (beta chain) is a study of T-cell memory formation after mild COVID-19. Via MiXCR, TCRdb re-called the 5' RACE reads, giving one row per CDR3 protein. Of about 130,000 distinct CDR3 sequences listed, roughly 24% were seen once; the top ten hold around 24%. Trimming removed 3 bases from V and 0 bases from J, with 6 bases in between. The CDR3 has 14 amino acids. Note on this clonotype: Its antigen is undetermined.

Study-level results: Pre-infection memory held some responding clones, suggesting pre-existing cross-reactive T cells responded. Mainly in CM and EM were contracting CD4+ clones; CD8+ were in EMRA.

The rearrangement links TRBV12-3 or TRBV12-4 to TRBJ1-5; TRBD1 might be the D (5 bases). The receptor was derived from an adult woman who had mild COVID-19 (a few samples of this study predate the infection). Cell type and time point are not known. Sequenced: PBMCs or a T cell subset sorted from them (not recorded which). CDR3 in amino acids: CASSFGGSNQPQHF. Here the CDR3 DNA reads TGTGCCAGCAGTTTTGGGGGTAGCAATCAGCCCCAGCATTTT.